This T cell receptor beta chain came from a study of control samples from healthy donors and cancer patients. Only in-frame clones appear in the TCRdb table, and some are missing; sequencing was by immunoSEQ multiplex PCR. Of 140,000 or so clones in the sample, 89% are singletons; the top ten hold less than 5%. This sequence was found in a man aged 25 to 40 in good health. Sequencing was done on a sample of blood.

The CDR3 DNA reads as TGTGCCAGCAGCTTACCAACAACAGGGGATCCCCCATATAGCAATCAGCCCCAGCATTTT. Protein sequence: CASSLPTTGDPPYSNQPQHF. J is TRBJ1-5 and V is TRBV7-6; the match to TRBD1 covers 7 bases. This CDR3 is 20 amino acids long. The germline gives CDR1 SGHVS, CDR2 FNYEAQ. With V trimmed by 2 bases and J by 0 bases, 16 bases remained unmatched.